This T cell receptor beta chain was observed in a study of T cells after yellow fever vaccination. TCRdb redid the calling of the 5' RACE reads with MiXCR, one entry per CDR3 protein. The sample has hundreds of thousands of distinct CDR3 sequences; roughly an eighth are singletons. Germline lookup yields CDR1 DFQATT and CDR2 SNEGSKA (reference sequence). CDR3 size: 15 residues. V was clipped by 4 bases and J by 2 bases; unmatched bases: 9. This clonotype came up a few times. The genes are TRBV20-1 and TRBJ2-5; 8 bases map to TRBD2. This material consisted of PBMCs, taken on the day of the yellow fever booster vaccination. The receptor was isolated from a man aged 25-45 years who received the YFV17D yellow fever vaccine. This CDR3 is CSAKGDTSGQETQYF. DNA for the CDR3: TGCAGTGCTAAAGGGGACACTAGCGGACAAGAGACCCAGTACTTC.